Below, 29 T cell receptor beta chains from the same sample are listed, as sequenced in a study of T cell responses to AZD1222 COVID-19 vaccine. TCRdb's copy holds only in-frame clones and misses some; the assay was immunoSEQ multiplex PCR. The sample records approximately 150,000 clones, 85% to 95% being singletons. The sequencing used peripheral blood, collected on day 0 of AZD1222 vaccination. These receptors were taken from an adult in good health.

This chain uses TRBV5-4 with TRBJ1-4; perhaps TRBD1 as D (6 bases). Germline V lookup: CDR1 SGHNT, CDR2 YYREEE (reference sequence). Trimming pared 4 bases from V and 4 bases from J, leaving 20 bases between. This CDR3 has 17 amino acids. The CDR3 loop reads CASSRITPTGDNEKLFF. CDR3 nucleotide sequence: TGTGCCAGCAGCCGAATCACACCGACAGGTGATAATGAAAAACTGTTTTTT.

This chain links TRBV5-6 with TRBJ2-1; 9 positions agree with TRBD2. Germline CDR1 reads SGHDT; CDR2 reads YYEEEE. CDR3 length: 15 residues. J gave up 11 bases and V 0 bases, and 9 bases lay outside the gene matches. CDR3 sequence reads: CASSLATAGGAKQFF. For the CDR3, the DNA is TGTGCCAGCAGCTTGGCCACAGCGGGGGGAGCTAAGCAGTTCTTC.

This clone appeared a single time. The chain joins TRBV18 to TRBJ2-1; D is unresolved. CDR1 and CDR2 (germline): KGHSH, LQKENI. Trimming took 3 bases from V and 0 from J, leaving 9 bases between them. The CDR3 covers 15 residues. The CDR3 spells CASSPLGDSYNEQFF. The CDR3 DNA follows: TGTGCCAGCTCACCTCTTGGCGACTCCTACAATGAGCAGTTCTTC.

The V and J genes are TRBV15 and TRBJ2-2, with TRBD2 matching 8 bases. Germline loops: CDR1 LNHNV, CDR2 YYDKDF (reference sequence). CDR3 length equals 17 residues. V was clipped by 5 bases and J by 3 bases; unmatched bases: 11. In DNA form, the CDR3 reads TGTGCCACCAGCTCGAAAGAAGCGGGGGAGCACACCGGGGAGCTGTTTTTT. Its translation: CATSSKEAGEHTGELFF.

The J gene is TRBJ1-1, the V gene TRBV11-3; 10 bases align to TRBD1. V dropped 8 bases and J dropped 11; count of bases not matched to a gene: 8. This CDR3 is 12 amino acids long. Germline V gene lookup returns CDR1 SGHNT and CDR2 YENEEA. The CDR3: CASSVGQGNAFF. The CDR3 region has the DNA TGTGCCAGCTCAGTGGGACAGGGGAACGCTTTCTTT.

This chain links TRBV13 with TRBJ2-3; D is unresolved. This CDR3 is 11 amino acids long. In germline, CDR1 is PRHDT, CDR2 FYEKMQ (reference sequence). V shed 8 bases and J shed 5 bases, with 8 bases lying between them. The chain's CDR3 is CASAMGDTQYF. The CDR3 region has the DNA TGTGCCAGCGCAATGGGAGATACGCAGTATTTT.

The chain couples TRBV27 to TRBJ1-3; D is possibly TRBD1 (5 bases). The germline gives CDR1 MNHEY, CDR2 SMNVEV (reference sequence). With 2 bases removed from V and 2 bases from J, the gap between germline ends came to 16 bases. CDR3 length equals 17 residues. The CDR3 spells CASSLANRQQAGNTIYF. In DNA, the CDR3 is TGTGCCAGCAGTTTAGCAAATCGACAGCAAGCTGGAAACACCATATATTTT.

This clone was seen a single time. Relative to the germline gene, one junction end is altered; a read error may explain this. This chain links TRBV12-3 or TRBV12-4 with TRBJ1-5, with unresolved D. The CDR3 sequence is 11 residues long. The CDR3 sequence: CASGLPRPQHF. CDR3 sequence (DNA): TGTGCCAGCGGTTTACCTAGGCCCCAGCATTTT.

As to this clone: This CDR3 is also generated by other DNA sequences in the sample. The chain has TRBV5-6 and TRBJ2-1; D is undetermined. In germline, CDR1 is SGHDT, CDR2 YYEEEE. V lost 3 bases, J lost 4 bases, and 2 bases lay in between. The CDR3 spans 11 residues. The CDR3 region has the DNA TGTGCCAGCAGCTCTTACAATGAGCAGTTCTTC. Its protein is CASSSYNEQFF.

This chain joins TRBV2 and TRBJ1-1, with D perhaps matching TRBD1 (5 bases). The CDR3 extends over 15 amino acids. With 4 bases removed from V and 1 base from J, the gap between germline ends came to 13 bases. Germline values: CDR1 SNHLY, CDR2 FYNNEI. The CDR3 DNA follows: TGTGCCAGCAGTGGGCGACAGACTCCGAACACTGAAGCTTTCTTT. This gives the protein CASSGRQTPNTEAFF.

This clone has only one observation. The chain uses TRBV10-3 and TRBJ2-7, with D perhaps TRBD1 (6 bases). V lost 10 bases and J lost 0, with 16 bases in between. This CDR3 spans 14 amino acids. Germline V gives CDR1 ENHRY, CDR2 SYGVKD. CDR3 nucleotides: TGTGCCACCGATCAGGGGATCGGCTCCTACGAGCAGTACTTC. As protein: CATDQGIGSYEQYF.

This chain links TRBV27 with TRBJ1-2; a weak D match, TRBD1 (5 bases). Germline assignment: CDR1 MNHEY and CDR2 SMNVEV (reference sequence). This CDR3 has 13 residues. Trimming took off 3 bases at V and 2 bases at J, with 7 bases between the two ends. The CDR3 nucleotides are TGTGCCAGCAGTTTTCAGGGAAACTATGGCTACACCTTC. Its translation: CASSFQGNYGYTF.

V usage is TRBV14 and J usage is TRBJ2-7; D remains unclear. Germline values: CDR1 SGHDN, CDR2 FVKESK. The CDR3 covers 12 residues. Between the trimmed V and J ends, which lost 3 bases and 7 bases, there was a span of 10 bases. The CDR3 is CASSHRTREQYF. As DNA, the CDR3 is TGTGCCAGCAGCCATCGGACGAGGGAGCAGTACTTC.

This clone was observed once. The chain couples TRBV7-2 to TRBJ1-1; 8 bases agree with TRBD1. Germline V lookup: CDR1 SGHTA, CDR2 FQGNSA. The CDR3 loop spans 14 amino acids. With V trimmed by 5 bases and J by 4 bases, 6 bases remained unmatched. The CDR3 reads CASSRQGAGTEAFF. CDR3 nucleotides: TGTGCCAGCAGCCGGCAGGGGGCTGGCACTGAAGCTTTCTTT.

CDR3 bases: TGTGCCAGCAGCTTGGGACTAGCGGGGGCAGATACGCAGTATTTT. Protein sequence: CASSLGLAGADTQYF. The chain uses TRBV5-6 and TRBJ2-3; 12 nucleotides align to TRBD2. The V gene's germline CDR1 is SGHDT and CDR2 YYEEEE. CDR3 length equals 15 residues. V was clipped by 0 bases and J by 4 bases; unmatched bases: 0. Looking up the rest from reference TRBV5-6 and TRBJ2-3 gives the full variable domain: DAGVTQSPTHLIKTRGQQVTLRCSPKSGHDTVSWYQQALGQGPQFIFQYYEEEERQRGNFPDRFSGHQFPNYSSELNVNALLLGDSALYLCASSLGLAGADTQYFGPGTRLTVL.

This rearrangement joins TRBV6-5 to TRBJ1-1, with a possible D match to TRBD1 (6 bases). The CDR3 has 15 amino acids. The germline gives CDR1 MNHEY, CDR2 SVGAGI. V was cut by 11 bases and J by 5 bases, with 24 bases left in between. In DNA form, the CDR3 reads TGTGCCGTATCACCCTGGGACACCCAGGAGACTGAAGCTTTCTTT. It translates to CAVSPWDTQETEAFF.

J is TRBJ1-5 and V is TRBV2; D possibly corresponds to TRBD1 (6 bases). Germline V gives CDR1 SNHLY, CDR2 FYNNEI. The CDR3 is made up of 14 amino acids. Trimming took off 4 bases at V and 7 bases at J, with 14 bases between the two ends. The DNA of the CDR3 is TGTGCCAGCAGTGTAACAGGGTCGGAACAGCCCCAGCATTTT. It encodes CASSVTGSEQPQHF.

The chain joins TRBV4-1 to TRBJ1-2, with D possibly TRBD1 on 6 matching bases. V lost 0 bases and J 3 bases, leaving 11 bases between the germline ends. The CDR3 totals 15 residues. The germline V gene encodes CDR1 MGHRA and CDR2 YSYEKL. For the CDR3, the DNA is TGCGCCAGCAGCCAAGACAGGGGACCAGACTATGGCTACACCTTC. Its translation is CASSQDRGPDYGYTF.

The chain has TRBV10-3 and TRBJ1-5, with TRBD1 matching 10 bases. V lost 6 bases to trimming and J lost 5 bases; unmatched junction nucleotides: 1. CDR1 is ENHRY and CDR2 is SYGVKD in the germline V gene. This CDR3 is built from 13 residues. CDR3 coding DNA: TGTGCCATCAGGGACAGGGGGTATCAGCCCCAGCATTTT. This encodes CAIRDRGYQPQHF.

This clone was seen only once. The rearrangement links TRBV6-1 to TRBJ1-3; D is undetermined. From germline, CDR1 is MNHNS and CDR2 SASEGT. V was trimmed by 0 bases and J by 4 bases, leaving 4 bases between them. The CDR3 is made up of 13 amino acids. CDR3 nucleotides: TGTGCCAGCAGTGAAGCGGGGGGAAACACCATATATTTT. It encodes CASSEAGGNTIYF.

Worth noting for this clone: A read error may produce the germline difference seen at one junction end. The CDR3 is CASNLLGSGSNEQFF. CDR3 sequence (DNA): TGTGCCAGCAACTTACTGGGTAGCGGATCCAATGAGCAGTTCTTC. The chain has TRBV11-2 and TRBJ2-1, with D maybe TRBD2 (6 bases). Germline V lookup: CDR1 SGHAT, CDR2 FQNNGV. CDR3 length: 15 amino acids.

V is TRBV13 and J is TRBJ2-7, with TRBD2 matching 8 bases. The CDR3 runs to 15 residues. Germline CDR1 is PRHDT and CDR2 is FYEKMQ (reference sequence). V lost 2 bases and J lost 4; bases outside the gene matches: 7. The DNA for the CDR3 is TGTGCCAGCAGCTTACGAGCGGGGGCCGGGTACGAGCAGTACTTC. It translates to CASSLRAGAGYEQYF. The complete variable domain, with remaining parts taken from reference TRBV13 and TRBJ2-7, reads AAGVIQSPRHLIKEKRETATLKCYPIPRHDTVYWYQQGPGQDPQFLISFYEKMQSDKGSIPDRFSAQQFSDYHSELNMSSLELGDSALYFCASSLRAGAGYEQYFGPGTRLTVT.

This clone was found once. V usage is TRBV18 and J usage is TRBJ1-2; D not resolved. V lost 6 bases and J lost 4, with 9 bases in between. The germline CDR1 and CDR2 sequences are KGHSH and LQKENI. The CDR3 covers 12 residues. CDR3 sequence reads: CASSPTVYGYTF. For the CDR3, the DNA is TGTGCCAGCTCCCCGACCGTCTATGGCTACACCTTC. The full variable domain, its missing parts supplied by reference TRBV18 and TRBJ1-2, is NAGVMQNPRHLVRRRGQEARLRCSPMKGHSHVYWYRQLPEEGLKFMVYLQKENIIDESGMPKERFSAEFPKEGPSILRIQQVVRGDSAAYFCASSPTVYGYTFGSGTRLTVV.

This rearrangement joins TRBV28 to TRBJ1-5, with D unresolved. The V end was cut by 6 bases, the J end by 6 bases, with 9 bases between. The CDR3 has 12 residues. CDR1 is MDHEN, CDR2 SYDVKM, per germline. CDR3 in amino acids: CASRTLSQPQHF. The DNA for the CDR3 is TGTGCCAGCAGGACATTGAGTCAGCCCCAGCATTTT.

This chain uses TRBV5-1 with TRBJ1-4; TRBD1 matches at 9 bases. CDR1 and CDR2 (germline): SGHRS, YFSETQ. The CDR3 extends over 17 amino acids. With 0 bases clipped from V and 4 bases from J, the junction kept 7 bases outside the gene matches. The CDR3 is CASSLVTGTGINEKLFF. The CDR3 DNA follows: TGCGCCAGCAGCTTGGTCACCGGGACAGGGATTAATGAAAAACTGTTTTTT.

The V call is TRBV7-9, the J call TRBJ1-2; D not resolved. The germline V gene has CDR1 SEHNR and CDR2 FQNEAQ (reference sequence). V was clipped by 2 bases and J by 7 bases, with 8 bases between them. CDR3 size: 12 residues. CDR3 in DNA: TGTGCCAGCAGCTTATTTGTCGGTGGCTACACCTTC. This encodes CASSLFVGGYTF.

The chain has TRBV6-5 and TRBJ1-6; no definite D call. Germline V lookup: CDR1 MNHEY, CDR2 SVGAGI. CDR3 length equals 15 residues. Trimming stripped 7 bases from V and 7 bases from J, with 17 bases between. The CDR3 region has the DNA TGTGCCAGCACCTTCGATCTTTCCAGGAATTCACCCCTCCACTTT. Translating it yields CASTFDLSRNSPLHF.

V and J are TRBV6-5 and TRBJ1-1; D is possibly TRBD1 (6 bases). The CDR3 is made up of 14 amino acids. Trimming took 4 bases from V and 8 from J, leaving 17 bases between them. CDR1 and CDR2 (germline): MNHEY, SVGAGI. The CDR3 spells CASSSSTYRAEAFF. CDR3 DNA: TGTGCCAGCAGTTCCTCAACATACAGGGCCGAAGCTTTCTTT.

This chain connects TRBV30 to TRBJ1-2; 7 bases are shared with TRBD1. The germline V gene has CDR1 GTSNPN and CDR2 SVGIG (reference sequence). CDR3 length: 16 amino acids. With 5 bases clipped from V and 5 bases from J, the junction kept 17 bases outside the gene matches. The CDR3 DNA sequence: TGTGCCTGGGTTCCCGGGACAGCAAATTTTTTATATGGCTACACCTTC. Translated, it gives CAWVPGTANFLYGYTF.